One and the same sample provided the 24 T cell receptor beta chains below, sequenced in a study of T cells in Graves' hyperthyroidism and ophthalmopathy. RNA transcripts provided the source from which TCR beta CDR3 regions were amplified. The HTBI primer set served for first-round RT-PCR of the TCR CDR3. TCRdb reprocessed the multiplex PCR reads via MiXCR and lists one record per CDR3 protein. The sample shows some 720,000 distinct CDR3 sequences, over 15% of them seen only once. Sequencing input: blood. The receptors were sampled from a young man with Graves' hyperthyroidism.

The chain recombines TRBV15 with TRBJ2-1; D is undetermined. The CDR3 spans 13 residues. Looked up from germline, CDR1 is LNHNV and CDR2 is YYDKDF (reference sequence). V lost 1 base, J lost 5 bases, and 6 bases lay in between. CDR3 nucleotide sequence: TGTGCCACCAGCAGAGGGGCCAACAATGAGCAGTTCTTC. Encoded protein: CATSRGANNEQFF.

The gene calls are TRBV5-1 and TRBJ2-3; D not certain. The CDR3 spans 17 residues. Trimming shortened V by 2 bases and J by 6 bases, and 22 bases separated the two germline ends. Per germline, CDR1 SGHRS and CDR2 YFSETQ. The CDR3 DNA reads as TGCGCCAGCAGCTTCTCGCAGGTGGCAGCCCTCGGGGATACGCAGTATTTT. Protein product: CASSFSQVAALGDTQYF.

This clonotype occurred a few times. This sequence joins TRBV30 and TRBJ2-5; 8 bases fit TRBD1. Germline V gene data show CDR1 as GTSNPN and CDR2 as SVGIG (reference sequence). The trim removed 1 base at V and 5 bases at J, leaving 6 bases unmatched. The CDR3 loop spans 14 amino acids. The CDR3 protein is CAWSGLRGLETQYF. The CDR3 nucleotides read TGTGCCTGGAGTGGCCTCAGGGGGCTGGAGACCCAGTACTTC.

This clonotype was detected many times. The genes are TRBV30 and TRBJ2-1; 7 nucleotides line up with TRBD2. Trimming took 0 bases from V and 4 from J; bases not matched to a gene: 12. From germline, CDR1 is GTSNPN and CDR2 SVGIG (reference sequence). The CDR3 extends over 17 amino acids. CDR3 amino acids: CAWSVPAGVDLYNEQFF. The CDR3 DNA follows: TGTGCCTGGAGTGTTCCGGCGGGAGTTGACCTTTACAATGAGCAGTTCTTC.

This clonotype has only a few counts. V gene TRBV27 combines with J gene TRBJ1-4, with no clear D. Germline V gene lookup returns CDR1 MNHEY and CDR2 SMNVEV (reference sequence). This CDR3 is 15 amino acids long. The germline V and J ends were trimmed by 5 bases and 0 bases, with 10 bases remaining between them. The CDR3 DNA sequence: TGTGCCAGCAGTACCAGAGACCCAACTAATGAAAAACTGTTTTTT. Amino acids: CASSTRDPTNEKLFF. Combining the CDR3 with reference TRBV27 and TRBJ1-4 gives the whole variable domain EAQVTQNPRYLITVTGKKLTVTCSQNMNHEYMSWYRQDPGLGLRQIYYSMNVEVTDKGDVPEGYKVSRKEKRNFPLILESPSPNQTSLYFCASSTRDPTNEKLFFGSGTQLSVL.

This clonotype was detected ten times or more. This chain connects TRBV28 to TRBJ1-5; unclear D gene. Germline V lookup: CDR1 MDHEN, CDR2 SYDVKM. Deletions cut 2 bases from V and 2 bases from J, with 7 bases between. This CDR3 contains 14 residues. This chain's CDR3 is CASSLRTGNQPQHF. The CDR3 DNA reads TGTGCCAGCAGTTTACGGACGGGCAATCAGCCCCAGCATTTT.

This clonotype was counted ten times or more. CDR3 nucleotides: TGCAGTGCTAGAGATCGTCGACCTAGCGAAGGGGAAGAGCAGTTCTTC. Translation: CSARDRRPSEGEEQFF. The chain couples TRBV20-1 to TRBJ2-1, with a tentative D call TRBD2 (6 bases). V was shortened by 0 bases and J by 10 bases, with 22 bases between the two germline ends. CDR3 size: 16 residues. Germline loops: CDR1 DFQATT, CDR2 SNEGSKA (reference sequence).

The rearrangement joins TRBV5-1 to TRBJ2-5; D call uncertain. The CDR3 extends over 15 amino acids. Trimming removed 1 base from V and 7 bases from J, with 17 bases in between. CDR1 and CDR2 from the germline V gene are SGHRS and YFSETQ. Here the CDR3 DNA reads TGCGCCAGCAGCTTGATGGATGCTGCTTCGGGGACCCAGTACTTC. Protein: CASSLMDAASGTQYF.

J is TRBJ1-5 and V is TRBV19, with D tentatively TRBD1 (6 bases). The CDR3 has 17 amino acids. V was cut by 6 bases and J by 7 bases, with 25 bases left in between. Per the germline V gene, CDR1 is LNHDA and CDR2 is SQIVND (reference sequence). In DNA, the CDR3 is TGTGCCAGTAGCCCTCGAATCAACACAGGGAGTAACCAGCCCCAGCATTTT. Translation: CASSPRINTGSNQPQHF.

The chain recombines TRBV7-3 with TRBJ1-5, with a weak D call TRBD1 (6 bases). The CDR3 has 16 amino acids. Germline CDR1 reads SGHTA; CDR2 reads FQGTGA. V gave up 3 bases and J gave up 0 bases, with 12 bases separating them. CDR3 loop: CASSFSGDTSNQPQHF. The CDR3 region has the DNA TGTGCCAGCAGCTTCTCAGGGGACACTAGCAATCAGCCCCAGCATTTT.

This clonotype was recorded a few times. The chain uses TRBV7-9 and TRBJ2-1; D gene uncertain. Germline V gene lookup returns CDR1 SEHNR and CDR2 FQNEAQ (reference sequence). V was pared by 1 base and J by 5 bases, with 12 bases between. This CDR3 spans 15 amino acids. The CDR3 region is CASSLGFPSHNEQFF. The CDR3 nucleotides read TGTGCCAGCAGCTTAGGTTTTCCCAGCCACAATGAGCAGTTCTTC.

This clonotype was detected a few times. The CDR3 sequence: CSARSGLAGGYEQFF. The DNA of the CDR3 is TGCAGTGCTAGATCGGGGCTAGCGGGAGGGTATGAGCAGTTCTTC. V gene TRBV20-1 combines with J gene TRBJ2-1, with 12 bases identical to TRBD2. This CDR3 is 15 amino acids long. Germline V gene sequence: CDR1 DFQATT, CDR2 SNEGSKA (reference sequence). J gave up 8 bases and V 2 bases, and 7 bases lay outside the gene matches.

This clonotype has ten or more counts. This chain's CDR3 is CASSQTSGRARVYEQYF. CDR3 DNA sequence: TGTGCCAGCAGTCAGACTAGCGGGAGGGCCCGGGTCTACGAGCAGTACTTC. The chain employs TRBV27 and TRBJ2-7; TRBD2 matches at 14 bases. Trimming removed 5 bases from V and 3 bases from J; junction bases left unmatched: 9. CDR1 and CDR2 (germline): MNHEY, SMNVEV (reference sequence). The CDR3 consists of 17 residues.

This clonotype was picked up many times. The rearrangement links TRBV7-9 to TRBJ2-5; D tentatively reads TRBD1 or TRBD2 (5 bases each). In germline, CDR1 is SEHNR, CDR2 FQNEAQ (reference sequence). The CDR3 sequence is 15 residues long. V gave up 3 bases and J gave up 5 bases, with 16 bases separating them. CDR3: CASSFRDGTRETQYF. The CDR3 DNA reads as TGTGCCAGCAGCTTTCGGGACGGGACCCGTGAGACCCAGTACTTC. Drawing the rest from reference TRBV7-9 and TRBJ2-5, the complete variable domain is DTGVSQNPRHKITKRGQNVTFRCDPISEHNRLYWYRQTLGQGPEFLTYFQNEAQLEKSRLLSDRFSAERPKGSFSTLEIQRTEQGDSAMYLCASSFRDGTRETQYFGPGTRLLVL.

This clonotype came up a few times. The chain combines TRBV19 with TRBJ2-5; 11 bases match TRBD1. V lost 3 bases to trimming and J lost 1 base; unmatched junction nucleotides: 1. CDR1 and CDR2 (germline): LNHDA, SQIVND (reference sequence). CDR3 length: 15 residues. In nucleotides, the CDR3 is TGTGCCAGTAGTATTGGGACAGGGGGCCAAGAGACCCAGTACTTC. This encodes CASSIGTGGQETQYF. The variable domain in full, completed from reference TRBV19 and TRBJ2-5, reads DGGITQSPKYLFRKEGQNVTLSCEQNLNHDAMYWYRQDPGQGLRLIYYSQIVNDFQKGDIAEGYSVSREKKESFPLTVTSAQKNPTAFYLCASSIGTGGQETQYFGPGTRLLVL.

At least ten counts were recorded for this clonotype. The chain recombines TRBV7-8 with TRBJ2-7; D gene uncertain. There are 14 residues in the CDR3. Germline V gives CDR1 SGHVS, CDR2 FQNEAQ. The V gene lost 7 bases and the J gene lost 5 bases, with 18 bases spanning the gap. In DNA, the CDR3 is TGTGCCAGCACCGCCACGGGCAGATTCCACGAGCAGTACTTC. Its protein product is CASTATGRFHEQYF. The full variable domain, in which reference TRBV7-8 and TRBJ2-7 provide the parts outside the CDR3, is GAGVSQSPRYKVAKRGQDVALRCDPISGHVSLFWYQQALGQGPEFLTYFQNEAQLDKSGLPSDRFFAERPEGSVSTLKIQRTQQEDSAVYLCASTATGRFHEQYFGPGTRLTVT.

This clonotype was detected many times. Here the CDR3 reads CSASPLGGAETQYF. The CDR3 nucleotides are TGCAGTGCTAGCCCATTAGGGGGGGCAGAGACCCAGTACTTC. The V and J genes are TRBV20-1 and TRBJ2-5, with D possibly TRBD2 on 7 matching bases. V was trimmed by 3 bases and J by 4 bases, leaving 15 bases between them. Germline V gene sequence: CDR1 DFQATT, CDR2 SNEGSKA (reference sequence). This CDR3 has 14 residues.

The rearrangement links TRBV5-6 to TRBJ2-7; 7 nucleotides align to TRBD1. The CDR3 sequence is 13 residues long. V lost 4 bases and J lost 7; bases outside the gene matches: 8. Germline V gene lookup returns CDR1 SGHDT and CDR2 YYEEEE. CDR3 DNA: TGTGCCAGCAGCCTAGGGACAGTACGGGAGCAGTACTTC. This sequence encodes CASSLGTVREQYF.

In its sample, this clonotype was seen many times. The J gene is TRBJ2-4, the V gene TRBV7-3; TRBD2 matches at 7 bases. The germline V gene has CDR1 SGHTA and CDR2 FQGTGA. The CDR3 totals 14 residues. Trimming cost V 4 bases and J 6 bases; bases outside gene matches: 6. CDR3 bases: TGTGCCAGCAGCTCCGCGGGGGAGGGAAACATTCAGTACTTC. It specifies CASSSAGEGNIQYF.

In its sample, this clonotype was seen a few times. The J gene is TRBJ2-3, the V gene TRBV7-8; 7 nucleotides agree with TRBD2. Trimming at V came to 5 bases and at J to 2 bases, leaving 4 bases not matched to a gene. Germline V lookup: CDR1 SGHVS, CDR2 FQNEAQ. The CDR3 consists of 14 residues. The CDR3 sequence: CASSGRAFTDTQYF. The CDR3 DNA reads as TGTGCCAGCAGCGGGAGGGCCTTCACAGATACGCAGTATTTT.

The chain carries TRBV9 and TRBJ2-7; either TRBD1 or TRBD2 may supply D (5 bases each). Germline-derived CDR1 and CDR2 are SGDLS and YYNGEE. There are 16 residues in the CDR3. With 4 bases removed from V and 3 bases from J, the gap between germline ends came to 20 bases. DNA for the CDR3: TGTGCCAGCAGCCGTAACATTGGGGGACCGAACTACGAGCAGTACTTC. This encodes CASSRNIGGPNYEQYF.

The chain employs TRBV7-2 and TRBJ2-5; 9 bases line up with TRBD1. This CDR3 is built from 15 residues. Trimming cost V 6 bases and J 5 bases; bases outside gene matches: 10. Germline V gene data show CDR1 as SGHTA and CDR2 as FQGNSA. The CDR3 is CASRQDRGGYETQYF. As DNA, the CDR3 is TGTGCCAGCAGGCAGGACAGGGGAGGGTATGAGACCCAGTACTTC.

This clonotype was seen at least ten times. The CDR3 sequence is CASSLAGQTEQYF. The CDR3 DNA reads as TGTGCCAGCAGCTTAGCCGGCCAGACCGAGCAGTACTTC. The chain recombines TRBV7-2 with TRBJ2-7; D gene uncertain. Germline V gives CDR1 SGHTA, CDR2 FQGNSA. This CDR3 is built from 13 residues. Trimming pared 0 bases from V and 6 bases from J, leaving 9 bases between.

Only a few counts were recorded for this clonotype. The chain has TRBV7-2 and TRBJ2-1; 7 nucleotides agree with TRBD2. V was pared by 5 bases and J by 2 bases, with 6 bases of the junction left unmatched. Per the germline V gene, CDR1 is SGHTA and CDR2 is FQGNSA. CDR3 length equals 15 residues. This chain's CDR3 is CASSALGGAYNEQFF. CDR3 nucleotide sequence: TGTGCCAGCAGCGCCCTTGGGGGGGCCTACAATGAGCAGTTCTTC. Supplemented by reference TRBV7-2 and TRBJ2-1, the full variable domain reads GAGVSQSPSNKVTEKGKDVELRCDPISGHTALYWYRQSLGQGLEFLIYFQGNSAPDKSGLPSDRFSAERTGGSVSTLTIQRTQQEDSAVYLCASSALGGAYNEQFFGPGTRLTVL.